Listed below are T cell receptor beta chains from one sample, sequenced in a study of blood T cell repertoires in COVID-19. The data were produced by immunoSEQ multiplex PCR, yet TCRdb's version contains in-frame clones alone and is incomplete. The table includes around 280,000 clones, around 87% detected once. What was sequenced was peripheral blood. The receptors derive from a woman in her forties or fifties who had recovered from COVID-19. Each CDR3 is given with its conserved first and last residue. Each record gives: J gene, D gene, clone size, V gene, CDR3 DNA, CDR3 protein. The D gene is left open where the match is weak. The size field is filled for only some rows; it gives once, few, many or a size class.

j_gene: TRBJ1-2; d_gene: TRBD1; abundance: .; v_gene: TRBV10-3; CDR3nt: TGTGCCATCAGTTCCGGGACAGGGGCTAAGTATGGCTACACCTTC; CDR3aa: CAISSGTGAKYGYTF
j_gene: TRBJ1-2; d_gene: .; abundance: .; v_gene: TRBV5-1; CDR3nt: TGCGCCAGCAGCTTGGATGGTCTAAACTCTGGCTACACCTTC; CDR3aa: CASSLDGLNSGYTF
j_gene: TRBJ2-3; d_gene: TRBD2; abundance: .; v_gene: TRBV11-2; CDR3nt: TGTGCCAGCAGCTTAGATGGAGGGGGCGGGAGGGCGGATACGCAGTATTTT; CDR3aa: CASSLDGGGGRADTQYF
j_gene: TRBJ2-5; d_gene: TRBD1; abundance: .; v_gene: TRBV5-8; CDR3nt: TGTGCCAGCGCGGACAGGGGAAGGGGACAAGAGACCCAGTACTTC; CDR3aa: CASADRGRGQETQYF
j_gene: TRBJ1-3; d_gene: .; abundance: .; v_gene: TRBV3-1/TRBV3-2; CDR3nt: TGTGCCAGCAGCCAGGATTTAACAGGAGCTCCCGGGGGAAACACCATATATTTT; CDR3aa: CASSQDLTGAPGGNTIYF
j_gene: TRBJ1-2; d_gene: TRBD1; abundance: .; v_gene: TRBV28; CDR3nt: TGTGCCAGCAGTTTCCCGGACAGGGGGAGCTATGGCTACACCTTC; CDR3aa: CASSFPDRGSYGYTF
j_gene: TRBJ2-3; d_gene: .; abundance: .; v_gene: TRBV6-6; CDR3nt: TGTGCCAGCAGTCCCAACCCGTATAGATCTAGCACAGATACGCAGTATTTT; CDR3aa: CASSPNPYRSSTDTQYF
j_gene: TRBJ2-5; d_gene: TRBD2; abundance: .; v_gene: TRBV7-2; CDR3nt: TGTGCCAGCAGCGTTAGCGGGGGTCCGGAGACCCAGTACTTC; CDR3aa: CASSVSGGPETQYF
j_gene: TRBJ1-4; d_gene: TRBD1; abundance: .; v_gene: TRBV6-5; CDR3nt: TGTGCCAGCAGTCACAACAGGGGCGGAGGTGAAAAACTGTTTTTT; CDR3aa: CASSHNRGGGEKLFF
j_gene: TRBJ1-2; d_gene: TRBD1; abundance: few; v_gene: TRBV7-9; CDR3nt: TGTGCCAGCAGCTTAGATCCGGGACAGGGGAGGATTGACTACACCTTC; CDR3aa: CASSLDPGQGRIDYTF
j_gene: TRBJ2-2; d_gene: .; abundance: .; v_gene: TRBV11-3; CDR3nt: TGTGCCAGCAGCTCTACGGTAGCCGGGGAGCTGTTTTTT; CDR3aa: CASSSTVAGELFF
j_gene: TRBJ2-7; d_gene: TRBD1; abundance: few; v_gene: TRBV13; CDR3nt: TGTGCCAGCAGCTGGGGGGGACAGGGAGACCCCTACGAGCAGTACTTC; CDR3aa: CASSWGGQGDPYEQYF
j_gene: TRBJ2-1; d_gene: .; abundance: .; v_gene: TRBV18; CDR3nt: TGTGCCAGCTCACCGGGAGCCGCCAATGAGCAGTTCTTC; CDR3aa: CASSPGAANEQFF
j_gene: TRBJ1-3; d_gene: .; abundance: few; v_gene: TRBV7-8; CDR3nt: TGTGCCAGCAGCCCGGGGGGGACTCACTCTGGAAACACCATATATTTT; CDR3aa: CASSPGGTHSGNTIYF
j_gene: TRBJ1-4; d_gene: TRBD1; abundance: .; v_gene: TRBV16; CDR3nt: TGTGCCAGCAGCCAATCAGGACAGGAAGAAAAACTGTTTTTT; CDR3aa: CASSQSGQEEKLFF
j_gene: TRBJ2-3; d_gene: TRBD1; abundance: .; v_gene: TRBV2; CDR3nt: TGTGCCAGCAGCCGGGACAGGGGAACAGATACGCAGTATTTT; CDR3aa: CASSRDRGTDTQYF
j_gene: TRBJ2-7; d_gene: .; abundance: once; v_gene: TRBV29-1; CDR3nt: TGCAGCCACAGGGGGGGGTCCTACGAGCAGTACTTC; CDR3aa: CSHRGGSYEQYF
j_gene: TRBJ1-2; d_gene: .; abundance: .; v_gene: TRBV3-1/TRBV3-2; CDR3nt: TGTGCCAGCACCAGCGCCAACTATGGCTACACCTTC; CDR3aa: CASTSANYGYTF
j_gene: TRBJ1-1; d_gene: .; abundance: .; v_gene: TRBV2; CDR3nt: TGTGCCAGTAGCGGGTTGACCTCAAACACTGAAGCTTTCTTT; CDR3aa: CASSGLTSNTEAFF
j_gene: TRBJ1-5; d_gene: .; abundance: .; v_gene: TRBV27; CDR3nt: TGTGCCAGCAGTTTCAGAAGCAATCAGCCCCAGCATTTT; CDR3aa: CASSFRSNQPQHF
j_gene: TRBJ1-2; d_gene: .; abundance: .; v_gene: TRBV30; CDR3nt: TGTGCCTGGAGGTTCGGGGGGGCGTATGGCTACACCTTC; CDR3aa: CAWRFGGAYGYTF
j_gene: TRBJ1-3; d_gene: .; abundance: .; v_gene: TRBV18; CDR3nt: TGTGCCAGCTCACCGCAAACTTCGTTCTCTGGAAACACCATATATTTT; CDR3aa: CASSPQTSFSGNTIYF
j_gene: TRBJ1-1; d_gene: TRBD1; abundance: few; v_gene: TRBV29-1; CDR3nt: TGCAGCGTCCCCGACAGGGGGTCACTTATGAACACTGAAGCTTTCTTT; CDR3aa: CSVPDRGSLMNTEAFF
j_gene: TRBJ2-1; d_gene: TRBD2; abundance: few; v_gene: TRBV7-2; CDR3nt: TGTGCCAGCAGCTTCGGACTAGCAAGGGCAGACAATGAGCAGTTCTTC; CDR3aa: CASSFGLARADNEQFF
j_gene: TRBJ2-3; d_gene: TRBD2; abundance: .; v_gene: TRBV30; CDR3nt: TGTGCCTGGAGTGCTGGGACACCGGGGGGGACAGATACGCAGTATTTT; CDR3aa: CAWSAGTPGGTDTQYF
j_gene: TRBJ2-3; d_gene: .; abundance: .; v_gene: TRBV9; CDR3nt: TGTGCCAGCAGCGGAGGCCCCGGAGGCACAGATACGCAGTATTTT; CDR3aa: CASSGGPGGTDTQYF
j_gene: TRBJ1-1; d_gene: TRBD1; abundance: .; v_gene: TRBV30; CDR3nt: TGTGCCTGGAATTTCGGGACAGGGATGAACACTGAAGCTTTCTTT; CDR3aa: CAWNFGTGMNTEAFF
j_gene: TRBJ1-3; d_gene: .; abundance: .; v_gene: TRBV19; CDR3nt: TGTGCCAGTAGTAGGAGCCGGCCAGGGTTCGGAAACACCATATATTTT; CDR3aa: CASSRSRPGFGNTIYF
j_gene: TRBJ1-2; d_gene: TRBD1; abundance: .; v_gene: TRBV30; CDR3nt: TGTGCCTGGATCCTCAGGGGTCGGGACAGGGATGGCTACACCTTC; CDR3aa: CAWILRGRDRDGYTF
j_gene: TRBJ1-3; d_gene: TRBD1; abundance: .; v_gene: TRBV7-9; CDR3nt: TGTGCCAGCAGTTTTTATTCCGGGACAGGGGACGGAAACACCATATATTTT; CDR3aa: CASSFYSGTGDGNTIYF
j_gene: TRBJ2-7; d_gene: TRBD2; abundance: .; v_gene: TRBV4-2; CDR3nt: TGTGCCAGCAGCCAAGAGGGGACTAGTATCTACGAGCAGTACTTC; CDR3aa: CASSQEGTSIYEQYF
j_gene: TRBJ2-5; d_gene: .; abundance: .; v_gene: TRBV25-1; CDR3nt: TGTGCCAGCAGTGATTTCGGTTTACAAGAGACCCAGTACTTC; CDR3aa: CASSDFGLQETQYF
j_gene: TRBJ2-2; d_gene: TRBD1; abundance: .; v_gene: TRBV28; CDR3nt: TGTGCCAGCAGTTTAACCGGGACAGGGTTTACCGGGGAGCTGTTTTTT; CDR3aa: CASSLTGTGFTGELFF
j_gene: TRBJ1-3; d_gene: TRBD1; abundance: few; v_gene: TRBV7-2; CDR3nt: TGTGCCAGCAGCGCTCAGGGGGCGAGTGGCACCATATATTTT; CDR3aa: CASSAQGASGTIYF
j_gene: TRBJ2-5; d_gene: TRBD2; abundance: once; v_gene: TRBV19; CDR3nt: TGTGCCAGTAGTATAGGGGGGGGGCAAGAGACCCAGTACTTC; CDR3aa: CASSIGGGQETQYF
j_gene: TRBJ2-1; d_gene: TRBD2; abundance: .; v_gene: TRBV4-2; CDR3nt: TGTGCCAGCAGCCAAGACCCAGGGACTAGCGGGAGTAGCAATGAGCAGTTCTTC; CDR3aa: CASSQDPGTSGSSNEQFF
j_gene: TRBJ1-1; d_gene: TRBD1; abundance: .; v_gene: TRBV19; CDR3nt: TGTGCCAGTAGTATTAGGACAGGGGGCGTTAAGAACACTGAAGCTTTCTTT; CDR3aa: CASSIRTGGVKNTEAFF
j_gene: TRBJ2-1; d_gene: TRBD2; abundance: few; v_gene: TRBV20-1; CDR3nt: TGCAGTGCTACCCGACTAGCGGGGCAGTTCTTC; CDR3aa: CSATRLAGQFF
j_gene: TRBJ1-2; d_gene: .; abundance: .; v_gene: TRBV5-1; CDR3nt: TGCGCCAGCAGCTTACCGGACATCTATGGCTACACCTTC; CDR3aa: CASSLPDIYGYTF
j_gene: TRBJ2-1; d_gene: TRBD2; abundance: .; v_gene: TRBV5-1; CDR3nt: TGCGCCAGCAGCTCGGGACTAGCGGGGAACAATGAGCAGTTCTTC; CDR3aa: CASSSGLAGNNEQFF
j_gene: TRBJ1-2; d_gene: TRBD1; abundance: .; v_gene: TRBV5-4; CDR3nt: TGTGCCAGCAGCTTGGCCGGCGCAGGGGGCGATGGCTACACCTTC; CDR3aa: CASSLAGAGGDGYTF
j_gene: TRBJ2-1; d_gene: .; abundance: .; v_gene: TRBV27; CDR3nt: TGTGCCAGCAGTTTATCGCAGGGTCTTGAGCAGTTCTTC; CDR3aa: CASSLSQGLEQFF
j_gene: TRBJ1-4; d_gene: TRBD1; abundance: .; v_gene: TRBV7-9; CDR3nt: TGTGCCAGCAGCTTAGAGGTATTAGGGACAGGACTGTTTTTT; CDR3aa: CASSLEVLGTGLFF
j_gene: TRBJ2-5; d_gene: TRBD2; abundance: .; v_gene: TRBV15; CDR3nt: TGTGCCACCAGCGACTTAGCGGGGGCCAACCAAGAGACCCAGTACTTC; CDR3aa: CATSDLAGANQETQYF
j_gene: TRBJ2-7; d_gene: .; abundance: .; v_gene: TRBV5-4; CDR3nt: TGTGCCAGCAGCTATTCCGGGACACACTACGAGCAGTACTTC; CDR3aa: CASSYSGTHYEQYF
j_gene: TRBJ2-7; d_gene: .; abundance: .; v_gene: TRBV4-2; CDR3nt: TGTGCCAGCAGCCAACTACCAGGCCGCACAGCCTACGAGCAGTACTTC; CDR3aa: CASSQLPGRTAYEQYF
j_gene: TRBJ1-5; d_gene: TRBD1; abundance: .; v_gene: TRBV28; CDR3nt: TGTGCCAGCAGGACAGGGTTGTCCAATCAGCCCCAGCATTTT; CDR3aa: CASRTGLSNQPQHF
j_gene: TRBJ1-1; d_gene: TRBD1; abundance: .; v_gene: TRBV10-3; CDR3nt: TGTGCCACCGGACAGGGCGACACTGAAGCTTTCTTT; CDR3aa: CATGQGDTEAFF
j_gene: TRBJ2-2; d_gene: .; abundance: few; v_gene: TRBV4-2; CDR3nt: TGTGCCAGCAGCCAAGTGGGGCCCGGGGAGCTGTTTTTT; CDR3aa: CASSQVGPGELFF
j_gene: TRBJ1-2; d_gene: .; abundance: .; v_gene: TRBV1; CDR3nt: TGCACCAGCAGCCAAGATGGAAAGGGGCGGACCTTGAGGGGCTACACCTTC; CDR3aa: CTSSQDGKGRTLRGYTF
j_gene: TRBJ1-5; d_gene: TRBD1; abundance: once; v_gene: TRBV6-5; CDR3nt: TGTGCCAGCAGGGATCACAGGGGGGGATGGCAGCCCCAGCATTTT; CDR3aa: CASRDHRGGWQPQHF
j_gene: TRBJ1-5; d_gene: TRBD1; abundance: few; v_gene: TRBV7-2; CDR3nt: TGTGCCAGCAGCCCGGACAGGGTGAGGCAGCCCCAGCATTTT; CDR3aa: CASSPDRVRQPQHF
j_gene: TRBJ1-1; d_gene: TRBD1; abundance: .; v_gene: TRBV19; CDR3nt: TGTGCCAGTAATAAGGGACAGGGGGTCACTGAAGCTTTCTTT; CDR3aa: CASNKGQGVTEAFF
j_gene: TRBJ2-2; d_gene: .; abundance: .; v_gene: TRBV5-1; CDR3nt: TGCGCCAGCAGCCGAGACACGAACACCGGGGAGCTGTTTTTT; CDR3aa: CASSRDTNTGELFF
j_gene: TRBJ1-1; d_gene: TRBD1; abundance: few; v_gene: TRBV12-3/TRBV12-4; CDR3nt: TGTGCCAGCAGTCCCGGACAGGGCAAAGCTTTCTTT; CDR3aa: CASSPGQGKAFF